This T cell receptor beta chain comes out of a study of cytomegalovirus exposure and HLA in healthy donors (dated by TCRdb to 2015 to 2018). Context from the whole study: An earlier analysis of some 500 of the donors reported 250 to 350 Gb of sequence data and 117 million unique TCR beta sequences from about 200 million T cells. The aim of the study was to test whether cataloging public T cell receptors could identify signatures of past pathogen exposure. In the later analysis, no new phenotypic data were used to find candidate immune exposures; instead, reliance was placed on TCR beta sequences and their occurrence across donors. A later analysis re-examined previously published TCR beta repertoires from just over 650 donors and added high-resolution HLA genotyping to investigate patterns of TCR occurrence. Donor age, sex, ethnicity and CMV serostatus were compiled alongside the repertoire data. In an earlier analysis of 587 of the donors, high-throughput TCR beta sequencing was used to judge whether each TCR beta V gene segment behaved as functional or pseudogenic. Using immunosequencing, the study profiled T cell repertoires from about 650 subjects and related those repertoires to cytomegalovirus serostatus. Several DR-DQ haplotypes were handled as single units for association and clustering because linkage in the cohort was strong. Around 320 gigabases of sequencing data and roughly 90 million unique TCR sequences were included in an early release covering about 620 HLA-typed donors. Of the 398 genotyped donors, around 81% fell in the genetic ancestry cluster associated with self-reported Caucasian donors. To predict cytomegalovirus infection status, the study combined high-throughput TCR immunosequencing, statistical association of individual TCRs with disease status, and machine learning. A later genetic analysis used genome-wide SNP genotypes for about three fifths of the roughly 700 donors, treating that subset as a discovery cohort. Among 398 genotyped donors of the cohort, an average of approximately 230,000 unique TCR beta nucleotide sequences were sequenced per donor, 15% to 20% of them non-productive. HLA typing covered class I and class II loci at four-digit resolution. The number of donors typed differed by locus, with about 629-630 for A, B, C, DRB1 and DQB1, 522 for DQA1, under 610 for DPA1, and about 450 for DPB1. Along with the roughly 700-subject first cohort, a separate validation cohort of around 120 different subjects was used. All discovery cohort repertoires had been generated using a single sequencing platform.

There are 13 amino acids in the CDR3, from cysteine to phenylalanine inclusive. Only CDR3 DNA remains: 39 bases, in frame from the first base. The germline V gene gives CDR1 as MDHEN and CDR2 as SYDVKM. Trimming removed 7 bases from V and 5 bases from J; the gene matches leave 5 bases unexplained. The cohort comprised 710 or so healthy bone marrow donors. At the time of sampling, every cohort member was nominally healthy, though immune exposures that went unrecorded were likely present. The donor was CMV seronegative and belonged to the group of 320 or so seronegative cohort members. A peripheral blood sample was provided by each donor, and peripheral blood mononuclear cells were used for TCR beta sequencing. Genomic DNA was extracted from the blood cell samples with the Qiagen DNeasy Blood Extraction Kit. Receptor amplification or capture employed the immunoSEQ multiplex PCR assay. The multiplex PCR relied on a mix of 60 forward primers for TCR Vbeta segments and 13 reverse primers for TCR Jbeta segments. Amplification of the CDR3 region of rearranged TCR beta genes was performed with a multiplex PCR assay on genomic DNA. The Illumina HiSeq System was used to sequence the amplified TCR beta libraries as 87-base-pair reads. The original pipeline was this. In a later analysis, 80 million or so unique TCR beta chains were counted across the approximately 640 repertoires, and roughly 10 million of these chains were shared by at least two donors. To remove PCR and sequencing errors, raw reads were error-corrected and collapsed into unique sequences using a nearest-neighbor algorithm that merged closely related sequences. V, D and J gene segments were assigned by aligning CDR3 sequences to IMGT reference sequences. Each retained sequence needed at least a six-nucleotide match to both a V gene segment and a J gene segment. A rearrangement was called productive if the CDR3 had no stop codons and remained in frame with V and J, and every other rearrangement was called non-productive. Following IMGT convention, CDR3 was defined as the stretch from the second conserved V-encoded cysteine up to the conserved J-encoded phenylalanine. The earlier analysis of 500 to 650 of the donors excluded any sequence lacking an unambiguous match to a single V gene segment. An earlier analysis of fewer than 650 of the donors classified V segments as functional when productive rearrangements were above 56.7% and as segregating when the standard deviation between donors was above 5%. A statistical classification framework was built to diagnose cytomegalovirus status from the catalog of TCR beta chain sequences. In a later analysis, TCR nucleotide sequences were compared against IMGT/GENE-DB human TR gene sequences so that V and J genes could be assigned. A later analysis assigned CDR3 sequences and most-parsimonious VDJ recombination scenarios with the TCRdist pipeline. In a later analysis, each TCR beta chain was defined by its CDR3 amino acid sequence together with its V-gene family, and reads without a unique V-gene family were excluded. A later analysis removed several hundred highly shared, low-generation-probability nucleotide sequences to deal with suspected cross-contamination and a sequencing artifact. For each public chain, a later analysis derived a clonal expansion index from normalized ranks of inferred template counts within each repertoire. Generation probabilities in a later analysis came from a VDJ recombination model fitted to out-of-frame rearrangements, and those results were checked against IGoR. Hypergeometric tests were used in a later analysis to score TCR-TCR, TCR-HLA and TCR-CMV co-occurrence, with a repertoire-size bias correction applied to the TCR pairs. To estimate false discovery rates, a later analysis permuted the HLA or CMV assignments 20 times. A later analysis grouped co-occurring TCRs with DBSCAN, adding TCRdist sequence similarity when clustering within HLA-allele-positive subsets. Repertoires with fewer than 30,000 or more than 120,000 public chains, plus five repertoires with anomalous nucleotide sharing, were excluded from co-occurrence clustering. In TCRdb, the immuneACCESS table is reduced to in-frame sequences with V and J assigned. These tables do not hold every clone; where another copy was compared, an unresolved V gene accounts for under half, and the others remain unexplained. V, J and clone size are those of that table, while D and trimming were read from the DNA. This sample comprises roughly 160,000 clones, around 69% of them detected only once. About 1.3% of the sample goes to the ten largest clones.

Study-level results and caveats: In a later analysis, the rate of TCR association differed among HLA loci, with DRB1 alleles having the most associated TCRs and HLA-C alleles having the fewest. Sequencing depth was assumed to be roughly uniform across donors in the presence/absence analyses, though that assumption may not hold. Some IMGT-functional V segments, including TRBV6-2 and TRBV6-3, could not be told apart with the 87-base-pair reads, so those segments were excluded. A further reported finding was that TCR beta sequences accurately predicted the HLA-A and HLA-B alleles for most subjects in the first cohort. In a later analysis, several top co-occurrence clusters were reported to appear linked to parvovirus B19, influenza, CMV and Epstein-Barr virus. While some public TCRs were present in many individuals, most TCR sequences turned up only very rarely across donors. According to the authors, the approach could potentially be generalized to other disease states and immunological phenotypes. Strong co-occurrence of HLA alleles, especially DR and DQ, made assigning TCR associations to individual alleles difficult. The classifier was reported to diagnose cytomegalovirus status with high specificity and sensitivity in both the original and validation cohorts. Most CMV-associated TCR beta chains appeared to be HLA-restricted in a later analysis, and the HLA associations seemed to be driven largely by CMV exposure. Three of the identified cytomegalovirus-associated TCR beta chains were confirmed in vitro to be specific for cytomegalovirus antigens. The study gave a list of over 150 TCR beta chains associated with cytomegalovirus. In an earlier analysis of about 540 of the donors, most TCR beta V segments were observed in productive rearrangements about 87% or about 30% of the time, broadly matching IMGT annotations. HLA typing was unavailable for some donors at each locus, so association tests used only the typed subset. In a later genetic analysis, a missense DCLRE1C variant was associated with V-gene and J-gene trimming of TCR beta chains, and the association was replicated in an independent cohort. Because counts were too low, approximately 18 rarely observed V segments, including chromosome 9 orphons, were excluded from the earlier analysis of 587 of the donors. Linkage disequilibrium might explain the correlated functional status among segregating V segments, but an unknown experimental factor could not be ruled out. The cohort was sequenced for TCR beta chains only, and without alpha or paired-chain data the features that could be detected were limited. Compared with the 666-donor mean, donors in an Asian-associated ancestry cluster had fewer N-insertions in productive TCRs, according to a later genetic analysis. In a later analysis, more than 15,000 TCR beta sequences were associated with specific HLA alleles at a false discovery rate of 0.05. Compared with equally common non-associated chains, HLA-associated TCR beta chains in a later analysis were more clonally expanded and had lower generation probabilities. A cluster of highly shared sequence variants was judged likely to represent a technical artifact of the sequencing pipeline. Immune exposure information for the cohort was limited to CMV serostatus.

About this clone: Its specific antigen is unknown. Base qualities are not at hand, and no much larger clone is one base apart.

The source material was PBMCs. The chain was built from TRBV28 and TRBJ2-5, and 9 junctional nucleotides match TRBD2. The clonotype originates from a man between 60 and 75 years old in good health and CMV-seronegative. The CDR3 protein is CASTRGGLETQYF. The sequenced DNA: TGTGCCAGCACGCGGGGGGGCCTTGAGACCCAGTACTTC.